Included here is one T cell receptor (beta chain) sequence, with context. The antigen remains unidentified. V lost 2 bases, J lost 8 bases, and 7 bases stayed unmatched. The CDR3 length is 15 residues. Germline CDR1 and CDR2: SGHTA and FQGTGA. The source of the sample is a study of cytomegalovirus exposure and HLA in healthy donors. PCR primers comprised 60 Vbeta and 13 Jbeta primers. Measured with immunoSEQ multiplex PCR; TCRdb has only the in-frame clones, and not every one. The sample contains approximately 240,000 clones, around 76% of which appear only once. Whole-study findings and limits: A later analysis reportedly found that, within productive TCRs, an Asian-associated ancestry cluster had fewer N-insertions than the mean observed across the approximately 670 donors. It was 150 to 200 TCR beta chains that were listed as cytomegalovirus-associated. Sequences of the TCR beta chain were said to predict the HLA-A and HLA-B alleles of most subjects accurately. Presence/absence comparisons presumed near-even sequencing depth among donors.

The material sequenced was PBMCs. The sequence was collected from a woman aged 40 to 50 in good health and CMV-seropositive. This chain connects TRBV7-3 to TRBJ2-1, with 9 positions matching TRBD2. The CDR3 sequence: CASSLAAGGLYEQFF. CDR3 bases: TGTGCCAGCAGCTTAGCGGCGGGAGGGCTCTATGAGCAGTTCTTC.